The 27 T cell receptor beta chains reported below all come from one sample, sequenced in a study of long-term antiretroviral therapy in people with HIV. Samples were assayed with immunoSEQ v3.0 at survey level. Measured with immunoSEQ multiplex PCR; TCRdb has only the in-frame clones, and not every one. The sample includes 48,000 or so clones, around 84% seen only once; the top ten take roughly 3.2%. Sequenced material: unsorted PBMCs, taken 0.8 years after starting antiretroviral therapy. These receptors were obtained from a woman aged 18-30 years with HIV.

The chain has TRBV28 and TRBJ2-1; D perhaps matches TRBD2 (5 bases). There are 14 residues in the CDR3. Trimming pared 1 base from V and 5 bases from J, leaving 9 bases between. Germline V lookup: CDR1 MDHEN, CDR2 SYDVKM. The CDR3 DNA follows: TGTGCCAGCAGTTTATTGAGCGGAAACAATGAGCAGTTCTTC. Translated, it gives CASSLLSGNNEQFF.

The chain has TRBV10-3 and TRBJ2-5; possibly TRBD1 or TRBD2 for D (6 bases each). V was shortened by 4 bases and J by 5 bases, with 11 bases between the two germline ends. This CDR3 is built from 13 residues. Germline loops: CDR1 ENHRY, CDR2 SYGVKD. CDR3 in amino acids: CAISGEGGETQYF. The CDR3 bases are TGTGCCATCAGTGGTGAAGGGGGGGAGACCCAGTACTTC.

This clone was seen more than once but under ten times. The chain joins TRBV7-9 to TRBJ2-3, with D perhaps matching TRBD1 (6 bases). Trimming cost V 5 bases and J 3 bases, with 12 bases left between them. Per the germline V gene, CDR1 is SEHNR and CDR2 is FQNEAQ (reference sequence). This CDR3 has 14 amino acids. Written as DNA, the CDR3 is TGTGCCAGCAGCCAGGGGTGGGGAACAGATACGCAGTATTTT. Translation gives CASSQGWGTDTQYF. The full variable domain, with the rest looked up from reference TRBV7-9 and TRBJ2-3, is DTGVSQNPRHKITKRGQNVTFRCDPISEHNRLYWYRQTLGQGPEFLTYFQNEAQLEKSRLLSDRFSAERPKGSFSTLEIQRTEQGDSAMYLCASSQGWGTDTQYFGPGTRLTVL.

The chain is built from TRBV7-3 and TRBJ2-1; 9 bases line up with TRBD2. V dropped 1 base and J dropped 6; count of bases not matched to a gene: 4. CDR1 and CDR2 from the germline V gene are SGHTA and FQGTGA. The length of the CDR3 is 15 residues. The CDR3 region is CASSLIRGRANEQFF. The CDR3 bases are TGTGCCAGCAGCTTAATTCGCGGGAGGGCCAATGAGCAGTTCTTC.

The J gene is TRBJ2-1, the V gene TRBV19; D is undetermined. The CDR3 runs 14 residues. Germline CDR1 reads LNHDA; CDR2 reads SQIVND (reference sequence). Trimming removed 7 bases from V and 0 bases from J, with 10 bases in between. The CDR3 here is CASTRASSYNEQFF. In DNA form, the CDR3 reads TGTGCCAGTACCCGGGCAAGCTCCTACAATGAGCAGTTCTTC.

This chain links TRBV28 with TRBJ2-7; TRBD1 aligns across 7 bases. The CDR3 loop spans 16 amino acids. The germline CDR1 and CDR2 sequences are MDHEN and SYDVKM. The J segment lost 4 bases and the V segment lost 0 bases, leaving 9 bases of the junction unmatched. The CDR3 DNA sequence: TGTGCCAGCAGTTTATGGGGGACAGCAAGTGGTTACGAGCAGTACTTC. Translating gives CASSLWGTASGYEQYF. Together with reference TRBV28 and TRBJ2-7, the CDR3 gives the full variable domain: DVKVTQSSRYLVKRTGEKVFLECVQDMDHENMFWYRQDPGLGLRLIYFSYDVKMKEKGDIPEGYSVSREKKERFSLILESASTNQTSMYLCASSLWGTASGYEQYFGPGTRLTVT.

V usage is TRBV14 and J usage is TRBJ2-7; D remains ambiguous. This CDR3 has 14 amino acids. Germline CDR1 is SGHDN and CDR2 is FVKESK. V dropped 4 bases and J dropped 5 bases, with 15 bases sitting between them. In DNA form, the CDR3 reads TGTGCCAGCAGCCTAGGCCGGGTAGAGAACGAGCAGTACTTC. Translation gives CASSLGRVENEQYF.

This chain uses TRBV28 with TRBJ1-2, with 9 nucleotides matching TRBD1. V dropped 6 bases and J dropped 5; count of bases not matched to a gene: 7. CDR1 and CDR2 from the germline V gene are MDHEN and SYDVKM. This CDR3 region has 14 residues. CDR3 sequence (DNA): TGTGCCAGCAGGGCACAGGGGGCCGCGTATGGCTACACCTTC. It translates to CASRAQGAAYGYTF.

This rearrangement joins TRBV4-3 to TRBJ2-2; 9 positions agree with TRBD2. There are 16 residues in the CDR3. CDR1 LGHNA and CDR2 YSLEER come from the germline V gene. The junction had 12 bases not matched to a gene; V was cut back by 4 bases and J by 9 bases. The DNA of the CDR3 is TGCGCCAGCAGCCCCGAAGTGGGACTAGCAGTCCGGGAGCTGTTTTTT. Protein sequence: CASSPEVGLAVRELFF.

This chain connects TRBV5-6 to TRBJ2-7; the match to TRBD2 covers 13 bases. Trimming took 4 bases from V and 0 from J; bases not matched to a gene: 10. This CDR3 has 18 amino acids. The V gene's germline CDR1 is SGHDT and CDR2 YYEEEE. Here the CDR3 DNA reads TGTGCCAGCAGCACACTAGCGGGAGGGCTGGGAAGCTCCTACGAGCAGTACTTC. Encoded protein: CASSTLAGGLGSSYEQYF.

The chain has TRBV6-5 and TRBJ2-3; unclear D gene. Germline CDR1 and CDR2: MNHEY and SVGAGI. Trimming left V 6 bases short and J 4 bases short, with 14 bases between. CDR3 length: 14 residues. The CDR3 region has the DNA TGTGCCAGCAGATTACGACTTGGCCCAGATACGCAGTATTTT. It encodes CASRLRLGPDTQYF.

The rearrangement links TRBV7-9 to TRBJ1-5; possibly TRBD1 for D (6 bases). CDR1 is SEHNR and CDR2 is FQNEAQ in the germline V gene (reference sequence). Trimming left V 4 bases short and J 6 bases short, with 22 bases between. The CDR3 is 17 amino acids. Here the CDR3 reads CASSYSQLDRLGQPQHF. The CDR3 coding sequence is TGTGCCAGCAGCTACTCCCAGTTAGACAGGCTTGGTCAGCCCCAGCATTTT.

The V call is TRBV2, the J call TRBJ1-2; D gene ambiguous. The V gene lost 2 bases and the J gene lost 9 bases, with 10 bases spanning the gap. CDR1 is SNHLY and CDR2 is FYNNEI in the germline V gene. This CDR3 comprises 12 residues. The CDR3 region is CASSETGGSYTF. The DNA for the CDR3 is TGTGCCAGCAGTGAAACGGGAGGCAGCTACACCTTC.

This clone was counted once. V is TRBV19 and J is TRBJ2-1; 7 positions agree with TRBD2. Looked up from germline, CDR1 is LNHDA and CDR2 is SQIVND (reference sequence). J was trimmed by 7 bases and V by 1 base; bases with no gene match: 7. CDR3 length equals 15 residues. CDR3 residues: CASSIGGLGVNEQFF. CDR3 DNA sequence: TGTGCCAGTAGTATAGGAGGACTAGGGGTGAATGAGCAGTTCTTC.

The chain links TRBV19 to TRBJ1-2; tentatively, D is TRBD1 (6 bases). The CDR3 covers 12 residues. CDR1 LNHDA and CDR2 SQIVND come from the germline V gene (reference sequence). V gave up 1 base and J gave up 8 bases, with 8 bases separating them. The CDR3 DNA reads TGTGCCAGTAGTATAGCAGGGGACGGCTACACCTTC. It codes for CASSIAGDGYTF.

The CDR3 coding sequence is TGTGCCAGCAGCTTCAGCACAGATACGCAGTATTTT. It yields the protein CASSFSTDTQYF. The chain joins TRBV7-2 to TRBJ2-3; no firm D call. The CDR3 totals 12 residues. V gave up 3 bases and J gave up 0 bases, with 1 base separating them. Per germline, CDR1 SGHTA and CDR2 FQGNSA.

This chain joins TRBV6-5 and TRBJ2-3, with D hard to call. The CDR3 runs 16 residues. Germline CDR1 MNHEY, CDR2 SVGAGI. Trimming took off 2 bases at V and 3 bases at J, with 15 bases between the two ends. The CDR3 coding sequence is TGTGCCAGCAGTTACGAGTACGCAGTGGGGACAGATACGCAGTATTTT. It yields the protein CASSYEYAVGTDTQYF.

The V and J genes are TRBV27 and TRBJ2-3; D may be TRBD1 or TRBD2 (5 bases each). The CDR3 totals 15 residues. Germline loops: CDR1 MNHEY, CDR2 SMNVEV (reference sequence). V was clipped by 2 bases and J by 4 bases, with 13 bases between them. CDR3 in amino acids: CASSLPPRGPDTQYF. The CDR3 DNA reads as TGTGCCAGCAGTTTACCCCCTCGGGGACCAGATACGCAGTATTTT.

This clone came up once. This chain uses TRBV19 with TRBJ1-2; D perhaps matches TRBD1 (6 bases). Germline V gene lookup returns CDR1 LNHDA and CDR2 SQIVND (reference sequence). The CDR3 is made up of 17 amino acids. The V gene lost 6 bases and the J gene lost 0 bases, with 20 bases spanning the gap. CDR3 sequence (DNA): TGTGCCAGTAGCACTTCAGGGGCCCGGTTAGCTAACTATGGCTACACCTTC. Translated, it gives CASSTSGARLANYGYTF.

The rearrangement links TRBV27 to TRBJ2-3, with a tentative D call TRBD2 (6 bases). V lost 4 bases and J 0 bases, leaving 20 bases between the germline ends. In germline, CDR1 is MNHEY, CDR2 SMNVEV (reference sequence). CDR3 length: 18 residues. In DNA, the CDR3 is TGTGCCAGCAGTTCTCGGGACTTTAATACCCTAAGCACAGATACGCAGTATTTT. It specifies CASSSRDFNTLSTDTQYF.

This clone has just one count. The CDR3 loop reads CASTEPGQGSYEQYF. CDR3 nucleotides: TGTGCCAGCACCGAACCGGGACAGGGATCCTACGAGCAGTACTTC. The V gene is TRBV6-1, the J gene TRBJ2-7; TRBD1 matches 9 bases. The length of the CDR3 is 15 residues. CDR1 MNHNS and CDR2 SASEGT come from the germline V gene. Trimming took 7 bases from V and 1 from J; bases not matched to a gene: 8.

This clone appeared once. The chain couples TRBV7-3 to TRBJ2-5; 11 bases map to TRBD1. Germline V gives CDR1 SGHTA, CDR2 FQGTGA. This CDR3 has 13 residues. Trimming at V came to 5 bases and at J to 9 bases, leaving 5 bases not matched to a gene. CDR3 DNA: TGTGCCAGCAGCATGGGACAGGGGGTGGCCCAGTACTTC. This gives the protein CASSMGQGVAQYF.

This chain uses TRBV9 with TRBJ1-2; D gene uncertain. The germline V gene has CDR1 SGDLS and CDR2 YYNGEE. Trimming removed 3 bases at V and 6 bases at J, with 6 bases between. This CDR3 contains 11 residues. DNA for the CDR3: TGTGCCAGCAGCGGGACGGATGGCTACACCTTC. Protein: CASSGTDGYTF.

V and J are TRBV7-8 and TRBJ2-3; a possible D gene is TRBD2 (5 bases). The CDR3 totals 12 residues. Germline V gene sequence: CDR1 SGHVS, CDR2 FQNEAQ. V was clipped by 0 bases and J by 8 bases, with 6 bases between them. CDR3 sequence: CASSLAGGTQYF. Here the CDR3 DNA reads TGTGCCAGCAGCTTAGCAGGAGGTACGCAGTATTTT. Full variable domain (outside the CDR3, taken from reference TRBV7-8 and TRBJ2-3): GAGVSQSPRYKVAKRGQDVALRCDPISGHVSLFWYQQALGQGPEFLTYFQNEAQLDKSGLPSDRFFAERPEGSVSTLKIQRTQQEDSAVYLCASSLAGGTQYFGPGTRLTVL.

This clone was counted a single time. This rearrangement joins TRBV28 to TRBJ2-7, with D perhaps TRBD1 or TRBD2 (5 bases each). V shed 2 bases and J shed 2 bases, with 10 bases lying between them. Germline values: CDR1 MDHEN, CDR2 SYDVKM. CDR3 length: 14 residues. CDR3 DNA: TGTGCCAGCAGTTTAGGGACGGGGACCTACGAGCAGTACTTC. This codes for CASSLGTGTYEQYF. The full variable domain, completed using reference TRBV28 and TRBJ2-7, is DVKVTQSSRYLVKRTGEKVFLECVQDMDHENMFWYRQDPGLGLRLIYFSYDVKMKEKGDIPEGYSVSREKKERFSLILESASTNQTSMYLCASSLGTGTYEQYFGPGTRLTVT.

CDR3 coding DNA: TGTGCCAGCAGCGCCCCAGGCGACTACGAGCAGTACTTC. This sequence encodes CASSAPGDYEQYF. The V and J genes are TRBV7-9 and TRBJ2-7; no definite D call. Trimming removed 5 bases at V and 3 bases at J, with 11 bases between. The CDR3 extends over 13 amino acids. The germline V gene has CDR1 SEHNR and CDR2 FQNEAQ (reference sequence).

The genes are TRBV19 and TRBJ2-3; D possibly corresponds to TRBD1 (5 bases). Trimming stripped 5 bases from V and 3 bases from J, with 27 bases between. CDR1 LNHDA and CDR2 SQIVND come from the germline V gene (reference sequence). The CDR3 runs to 19 residues. DNA for the CDR3: TGTGCCAGTAGTCCTAGGGGAAGGCGAGCCCGCGGTCCGACAGATACGCAGTATTTT. Amino acids: CASSPRGRRARGPTDTQYF.